This T cell receptor beta chain was captured by sequencing in a study of cytomegalovirus exposure and HLA in healthy donors. Broader study findings: One later analysis reportedly identified an Asian-associated ancestry cluster that showed fewer N-insertions than the roughly 670-donor mean. Further analysis, carried out later, found HLA-associated TCR beta chains more clonally expanded than equally common other chains. Among CMV-associated TCR beta chains, most appeared HLA-restricted in a later analysis. A few V segments could not be told apart, such as TRBV6-2 and TRBV6-3, and were left out.

Concerning this clone itself: Its antigen remains unknown.

The study ran its PCR with 60 Vbeta and 13 Jbeta primers. Only in-frame clones appear in the TCRdb table, and some are missing; sequencing was by immunoSEQ multiplex PCR. The data show around 180,000 clones, with roughly 85% seen just once and more than 0.55% held by the top ten. The CDR3 is 15 residues long. Trimming removed 2 bases at V and 3 bases at J, with 13 bases between. Germline CDR1 is MGHRA and CDR2 is YSYEKL. The TCR sequence derives from a woman aged 40-49 years in good health and CMV-seronegative. The chain carries TRBV4-1 and TRBJ2-5, with D perhaps TRBD2 (6 bases). Sequencing was done on a sample of PBMCs. CDR3 bases: TGCGCCAGCAGCCAATTGGGGCTAGCGAAAGAGACCCAGTACTTC. It codes for CASSQLGLAKETQYF.